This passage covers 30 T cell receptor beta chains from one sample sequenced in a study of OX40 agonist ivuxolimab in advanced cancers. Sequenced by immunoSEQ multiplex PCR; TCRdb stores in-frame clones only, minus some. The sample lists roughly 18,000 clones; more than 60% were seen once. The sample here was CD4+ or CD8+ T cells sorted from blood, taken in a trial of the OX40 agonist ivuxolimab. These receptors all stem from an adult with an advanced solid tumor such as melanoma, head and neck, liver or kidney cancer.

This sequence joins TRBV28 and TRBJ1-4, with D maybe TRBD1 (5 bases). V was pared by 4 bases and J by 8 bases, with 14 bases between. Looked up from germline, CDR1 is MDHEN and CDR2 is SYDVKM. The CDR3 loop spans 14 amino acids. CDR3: CASSSAGPYEKLFF. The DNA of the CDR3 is TGTGCCAGCAGTTCGGCGGGACCCTACGAAAAACTGTTTTTT.

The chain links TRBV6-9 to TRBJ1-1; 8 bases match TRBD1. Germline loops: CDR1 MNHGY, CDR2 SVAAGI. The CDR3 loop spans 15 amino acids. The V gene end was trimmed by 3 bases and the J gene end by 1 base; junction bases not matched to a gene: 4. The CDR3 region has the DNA TGTGCCAGCAGTTACTTGGGGACAGGGAACACTGAAGCTTTCTTT. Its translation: CASSYLGTGNTEAFF.

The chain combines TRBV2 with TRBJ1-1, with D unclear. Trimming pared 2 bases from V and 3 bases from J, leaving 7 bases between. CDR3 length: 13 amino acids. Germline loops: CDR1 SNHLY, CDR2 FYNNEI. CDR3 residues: CASSESMYTEAFF. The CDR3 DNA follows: TGTGCCAGCAGTGAAAGCATGTACACTGAAGCTTTCTTT.

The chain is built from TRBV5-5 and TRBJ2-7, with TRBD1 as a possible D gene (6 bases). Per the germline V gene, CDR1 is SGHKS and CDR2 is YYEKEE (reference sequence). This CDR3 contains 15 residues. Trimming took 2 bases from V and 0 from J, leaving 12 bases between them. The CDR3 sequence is CASSLALGGSYEQYF. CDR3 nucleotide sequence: TGTGCCAGCAGCTTAGCTCTAGGGGGCTCCTACGAGCAGTACTTC. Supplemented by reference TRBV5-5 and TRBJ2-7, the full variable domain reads DAGVTQSPTHLIKTRGQQVTLRCSPISGHKSVSWYQQVLGQGPQFIFQYYEKEERGRGNFPDRFSARQFPNYSSELNVNALLLGDSALYLCASSLALGGSYEQYFGPGTRLTVT.

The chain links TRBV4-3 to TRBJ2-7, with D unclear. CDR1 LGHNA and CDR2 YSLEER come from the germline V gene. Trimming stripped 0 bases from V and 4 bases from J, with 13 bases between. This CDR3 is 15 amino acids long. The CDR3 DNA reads TGCGCCAGCAGCCAAGATTTCCCCGGGTTGTACGAGCAGTACTTC. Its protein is CASSQDFPGLYEQYF.

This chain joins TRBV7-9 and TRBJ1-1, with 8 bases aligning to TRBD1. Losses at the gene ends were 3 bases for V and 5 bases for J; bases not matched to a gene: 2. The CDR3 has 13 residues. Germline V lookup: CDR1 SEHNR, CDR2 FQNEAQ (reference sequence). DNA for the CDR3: TGTGCCAGCAGCTTTGGACAGGGTACTGAAGCTTTCTTT. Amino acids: CASSFGQGTEAFF.

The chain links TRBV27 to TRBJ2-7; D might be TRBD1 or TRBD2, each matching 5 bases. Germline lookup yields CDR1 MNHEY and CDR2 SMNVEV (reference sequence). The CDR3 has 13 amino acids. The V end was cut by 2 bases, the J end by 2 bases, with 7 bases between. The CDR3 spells CASSLGTAYEQYF. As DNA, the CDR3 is TGTGCCAGCAGTTTAGGGACCGCCTACGAGCAGTACTTC.

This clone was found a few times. The DNA of the CDR3 is TGTGCCACCAGCAGTACCGGGACAGAGCTGTACAATGAGCAGTTCTTC. This sequence encodes CATSSTGTELYNEQFF. The chain couples TRBV15 to TRBJ2-1; 7 bases align to TRBD1. Germline lookup yields CDR1 LNHNV and CDR2 YYDKDF (reference sequence). The CDR3 is 16 residues long. The V segment lost 3 bases and the J segment 4 bases; nucleotides outside the gene matches: 9.

CDR3 in DNA: TGTGCCAGCAGTTTGTTCAGGGGCCCCTACGAGCAGTACTTC. Its translation: CASSLFRGPYEQYF. The chain employs TRBV27 and TRBJ2-7; a possible D gene is TRBD1 (6 bases). This CDR3 contains 14 residues. Trimming left V 3 bases short and J 2 bases short, with 11 bases between. Germline CDR1 reads MNHEY; CDR2 reads SMNVEV (reference sequence).

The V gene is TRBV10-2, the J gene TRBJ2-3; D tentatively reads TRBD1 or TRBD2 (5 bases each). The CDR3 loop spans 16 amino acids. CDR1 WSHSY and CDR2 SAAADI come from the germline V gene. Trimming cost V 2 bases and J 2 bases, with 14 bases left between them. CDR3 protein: CASSEGTAHPTDTQYF. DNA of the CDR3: TGCGCCAGCAGTGAGGGGACGGCTCATCCCACAGATACGCAGTATTTT.

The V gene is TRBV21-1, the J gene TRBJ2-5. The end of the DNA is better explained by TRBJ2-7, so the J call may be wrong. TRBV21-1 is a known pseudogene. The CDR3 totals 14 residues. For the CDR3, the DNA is TGTGCCAGCAGCAAGCCCTCCGACGTCTCCGAGCAGTACTTC. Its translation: CASSKPSDVSEQYF.

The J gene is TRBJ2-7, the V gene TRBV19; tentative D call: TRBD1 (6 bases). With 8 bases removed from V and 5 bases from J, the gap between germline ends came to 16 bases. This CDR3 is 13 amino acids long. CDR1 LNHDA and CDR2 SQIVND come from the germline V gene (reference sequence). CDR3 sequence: CASAADSWNEQYF. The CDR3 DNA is TGTGCCAGTGCCGCGGACAGTTGGAACGAGCAGTACTTC.

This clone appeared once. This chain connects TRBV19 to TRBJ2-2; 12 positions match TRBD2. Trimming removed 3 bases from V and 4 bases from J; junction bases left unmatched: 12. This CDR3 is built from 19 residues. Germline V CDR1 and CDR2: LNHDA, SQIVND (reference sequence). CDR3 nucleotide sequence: TGTGCCAGTAGTATTGTTTGGACTAGCGGGATATCGGTCACCGGGGAGCTGTTTTTT. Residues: CASSIVWTSGISVTGELFF.

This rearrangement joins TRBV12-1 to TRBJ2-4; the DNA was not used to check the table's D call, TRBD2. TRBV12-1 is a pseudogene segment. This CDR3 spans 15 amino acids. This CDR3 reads CASSLRGEAKNIQYF. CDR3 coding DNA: TGTGCCAGCAGCTTACGGGGGGAGGCCAAAAACATTCAGTACTTC.

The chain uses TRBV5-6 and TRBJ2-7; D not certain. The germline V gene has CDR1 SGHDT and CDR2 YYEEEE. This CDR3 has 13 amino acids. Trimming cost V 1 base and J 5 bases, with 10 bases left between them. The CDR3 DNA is TGTGCCAGCAGCTTGTGGTCAGCTGACGAGCAGTACTTC. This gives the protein CASSLWSADEQYF.

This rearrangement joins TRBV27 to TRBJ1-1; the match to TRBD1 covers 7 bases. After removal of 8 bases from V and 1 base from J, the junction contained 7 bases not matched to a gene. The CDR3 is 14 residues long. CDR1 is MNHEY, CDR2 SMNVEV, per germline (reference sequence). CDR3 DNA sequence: TGTGCCAGCTCCCCCGGGACAGAGAACACTGAAGCTTTCTTT. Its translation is CASSPGTENTEAFF.

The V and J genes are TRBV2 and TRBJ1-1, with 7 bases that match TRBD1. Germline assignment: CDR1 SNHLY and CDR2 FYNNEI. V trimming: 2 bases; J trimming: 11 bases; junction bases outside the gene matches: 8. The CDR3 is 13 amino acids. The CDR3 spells CASSETPTGRAFF. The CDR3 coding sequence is TGTGCCAGCAGTGAAACCCCGACAGGGAGGGCTTTCTTT.

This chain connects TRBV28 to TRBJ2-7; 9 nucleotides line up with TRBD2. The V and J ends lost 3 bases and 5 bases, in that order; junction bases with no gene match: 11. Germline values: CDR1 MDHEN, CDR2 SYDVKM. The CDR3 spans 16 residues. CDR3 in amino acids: CASSFLAGGFIDEQYF. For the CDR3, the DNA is TGTGCCAGCAGTTTTCTTGCGGGAGGGTTCATCGACGAGCAGTACTTC. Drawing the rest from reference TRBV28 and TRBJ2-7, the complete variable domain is DVKVTQSSRYLVKRTGEKVFLECVQDMDHENMFWYRQDPGLGLRLIYFSYDVKMKEKGDIPEGYSVSREKKERFSLILESASTNQTSMYLCASSFLAGGFIDEQYFGPGTRLTVT.

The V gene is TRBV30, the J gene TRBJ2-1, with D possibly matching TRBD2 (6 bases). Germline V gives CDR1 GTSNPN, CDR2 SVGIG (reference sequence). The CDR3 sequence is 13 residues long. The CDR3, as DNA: TGTACCTCGGGGACTTCGCCCTACAATGAGCAGTTCTTC. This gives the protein CTSGTSPYNEQFF.

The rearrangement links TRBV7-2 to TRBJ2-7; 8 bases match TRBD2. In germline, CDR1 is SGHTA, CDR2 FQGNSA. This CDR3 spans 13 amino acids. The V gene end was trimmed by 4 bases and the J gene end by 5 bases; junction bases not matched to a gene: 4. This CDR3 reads CASSWNSGDEQYF. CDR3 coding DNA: TGTGCCAGCAGCTGGAATAGCGGGGACGAGCAGTACTTC.

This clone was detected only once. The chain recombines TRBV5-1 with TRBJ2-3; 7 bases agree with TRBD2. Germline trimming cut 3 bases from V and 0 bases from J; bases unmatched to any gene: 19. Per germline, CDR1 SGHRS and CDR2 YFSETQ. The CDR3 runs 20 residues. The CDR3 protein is CASSSLGLTIRGTSTDTQYF. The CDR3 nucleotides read TGCGCCAGCAGCTCACTGGGACTAACAATACGGGGAACTAGCACAGATACGCAGTATTTT.

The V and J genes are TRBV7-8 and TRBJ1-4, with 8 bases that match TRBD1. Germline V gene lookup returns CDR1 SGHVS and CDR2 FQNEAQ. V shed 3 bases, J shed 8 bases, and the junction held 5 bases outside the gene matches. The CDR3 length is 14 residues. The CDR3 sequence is CASSFGRGREKLFF. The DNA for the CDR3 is TGTGCCAGCAGCTTCGGCAGGGGGCGAGAAAAACTGTTTTTT.

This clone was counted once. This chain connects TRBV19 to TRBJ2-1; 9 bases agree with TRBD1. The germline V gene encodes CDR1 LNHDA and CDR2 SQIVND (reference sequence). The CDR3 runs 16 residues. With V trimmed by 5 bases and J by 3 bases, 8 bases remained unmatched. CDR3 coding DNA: TGTGCCAGTAGTCAAAGTGGGACAGGGAACTACAATGAGCAGTTCTTC. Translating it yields CASSQSGTGNYNEQFF. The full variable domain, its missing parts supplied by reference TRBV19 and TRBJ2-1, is DGGITQSPKYLFRKEGQNVTLSCEQNLNHDAMYWYRQDPGQGLRLIYYSQIVNDFQKGDIAEGYSVSREKKESFPLTVTSAQKNPTAFYLCASSQSGTGNYNEQFFGPGTRLTVL.

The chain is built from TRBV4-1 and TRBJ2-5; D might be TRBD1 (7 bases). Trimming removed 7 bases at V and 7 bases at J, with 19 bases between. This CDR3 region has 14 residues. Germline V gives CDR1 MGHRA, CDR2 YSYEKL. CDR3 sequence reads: CASTPGPGGTTQYF. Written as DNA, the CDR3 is TGCGCCAGCACCCCGGGGCCAGGGGGGACGACCCAGTACTTC.

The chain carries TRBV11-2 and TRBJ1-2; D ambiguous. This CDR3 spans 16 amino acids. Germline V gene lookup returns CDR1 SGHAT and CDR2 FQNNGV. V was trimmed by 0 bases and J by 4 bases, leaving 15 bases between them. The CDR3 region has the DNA TGTGCCAGCAGCTTAGACTCTATCCGAGCACTCTATGGCTACACCTTC. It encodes CASSLDSIRALYGYTF.

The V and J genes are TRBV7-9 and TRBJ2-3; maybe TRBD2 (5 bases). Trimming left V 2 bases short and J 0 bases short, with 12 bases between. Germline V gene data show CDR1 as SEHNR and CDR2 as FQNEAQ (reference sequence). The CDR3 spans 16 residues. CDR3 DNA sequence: TGTGCCAGCAGCTTATTCGTCGGCGGGAGCACAGATACGCAGTATTTT. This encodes CASSLFVGGSTDTQYF.

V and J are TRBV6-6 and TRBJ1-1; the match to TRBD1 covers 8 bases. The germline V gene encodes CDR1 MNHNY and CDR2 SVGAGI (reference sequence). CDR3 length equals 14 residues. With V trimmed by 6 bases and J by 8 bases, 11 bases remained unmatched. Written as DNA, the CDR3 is TGTGCCAGCAGCCGCGTCGGACAGGGTCTAGAAGCTTTCTTT. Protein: CASSRVGQGLEAFF.

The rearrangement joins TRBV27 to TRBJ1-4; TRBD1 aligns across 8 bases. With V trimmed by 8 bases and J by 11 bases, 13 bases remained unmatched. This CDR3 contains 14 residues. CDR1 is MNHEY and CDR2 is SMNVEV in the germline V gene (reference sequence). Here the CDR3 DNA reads TGTGCCAGCGGGAGACAGGGGCTAAGGCGGAAACTGTTTTTT. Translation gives CASGRQGLRRKLFF. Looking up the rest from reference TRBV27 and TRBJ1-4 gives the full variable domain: EAQVTQNPRYLITVTGKKLTVTCSQNMNHEYMSWYRQDPGLGLRQIYYSMNVEVTDKGDVPEGYKVSRKEKRNFPLILESPSPNQTSLYFCASGRQGLRRKLFFGSGTQLSVL.

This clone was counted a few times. Written as DNA, the CDR3 is TGTGCCAGCAGGCCCCGGGACCGCTACGAGCAGTACTTC. This sequence encodes CASRPRDRYEQYF. V usage is TRBV27 and J usage is TRBJ2-7; either TRBD1 or TRBD2 may supply D (5 bases each). CDR3 length equals 13 residues. V was cut by 6 bases and J by 3 bases, with 12 bases left in between. Germline V gene lookup returns CDR1 MNHEY and CDR2 SMNVEV (reference sequence).

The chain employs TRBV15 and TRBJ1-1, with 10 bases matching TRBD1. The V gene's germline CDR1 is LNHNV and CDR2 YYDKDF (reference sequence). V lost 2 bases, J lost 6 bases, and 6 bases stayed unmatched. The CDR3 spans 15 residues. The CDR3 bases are TGTGCCACCAGCAGACCTGACAGGGGGCACCCTGAAGCTTTCTTT. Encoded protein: CATSRPDRGHPEAFF.